These T cell receptor beta chains were read from a single sample in a study of T cell responses to AZD1222 COVID-19 vaccine. Data came from immunoSEQ multiplex PCR; TCRdb stores just in-frame clones and leaves some out. Here the sample spans roughly 100,000 clones, about 94% being singletons. The source was peripheral blood, collected on day 0 of AZD1222 vaccination. These receptors were collected from an adult in good health. The CDR3 runs from the conserved cysteine through the conserved F or W. Clone size is not always given. Where it is, it says once, few, many or a class for expanded clones.

. | TRBV29-1 | 17 | CSVVRGPGPGRTDTQYF
. | TRBV6-5 | 15 | CASSSTGGRADTQYF
. | TRBV3-1/TRBV3-2 | 15 | CASSQQGAVKETQYF
. | TRBV11-2 | 15 | CASSFRGQGHYGYTF
. | TRBV2 | 14 | CASSAMTSGGELFF
. | TRBV10-3 | 12 | CAISGKGTEAFF
. | TRBV10-3 | 14 | CAVQTDYDTDTQYF
few | TRBV6-4 | 15 | CASSDRGSGANVLTF
. | TRBV3-1/TRBV3-2 | 14 | CASSPPGWPYEQYF
. | TRBV4-1 | 11 | CASRKLGELFF
. | TRBV7-7 | 16 | CASSLSGSTSNQPQHF